This T cell receptor beta chain was profiled in a study of T cells after yellow fever vaccination. TCRdb ran MiXCR on the 5' RACE reads and lists one entry per CDR3 protein. The table shows approximately 34,000 distinct CDR3 sequences, with roughly a tenth occurring only once. This clonotype was counted many times. Germline V CDR1 and CDR2: LNHNV, YYDKDF (reference sequence). Trimming shortened V by 5 bases and J by 2 bases, and 16 bases separated the two germline ends. The CDR3 loop spans 15 amino acids. The rearrangement uses TRBV15 and TRBJ2-7, with D possibly matching TRBD1 (6 bases). The sequence derives from a man younger than 30 who received the YFV17D yellow fever vaccine. The sequences come from PBMCs, either bulk or a sorted T-cell subset (CD4+, CD8+, memory, or dextramer-sorted; not recorded which), collected less than 16 days after the first yellow fever vaccination. The CDR3 reads CATSSSATGAYEQYV. The CDR3 coding sequence is TGTGCCACCAGCTCGTCGGCGACAGGAGCCTACGAGCAGTACGTC.